The next 19 T cell receptor beta chains were all read from a single sample in a study of T cells in Graves' hyperthyroidism and ophthalmopathy. TCR beta CDR3 regions were amplified from RNA. Initially, a first-round RT-PCR of the TCR CDR3 employed the HTBI primer set. TCRdb itself ran the multiplex PCR reads through MiXCR, one entry per CDR3 protein. Here the sample spans about 590,000 distinct CDR3 sequences, around 14% being singletons. The material sequenced was blood. These receptor sequences come from a woman aged 25 to 39 with Graves' hyperthyroidism.

The genes are TRBV9 and TRBJ1-5; D uncertain. Germline values: CDR1 SGDLS, CDR2 YYNGEE. CDR3 length: 15 amino acids. The germline V and J ends were trimmed by 5 bases and 3 bases, with 15 bases remaining between them. CDR3 region: CASSAVDAVNQPQHF. The CDR3 bases are TGTGCCAGCAGTGCGGTGGACGCCGTCAATCAGCCCCAGCATTTT.

This clonotype was counted at least ten times. This chain links TRBV12-3 or TRBV12-4 with TRBJ2-1, with D possibly TRBD1 on 6 matching bases. The CDR3 is 13 residues long. Trimming cost V 4 bases and J 10 bases, with 14 bases left between them. The CDR3 region is CASSSDSFGEQFF. CDR3 nucleotide sequence: TGTGCCAGCAGTTCGGACAGCTTTGGGGAGCAGTTCTTC.

This clonotype was picked up a small number of times. The V gene is TRBV29-1, the J gene TRBJ2-5; TRBD2 matches 13 bases. Germline CDR1 reads SQVTM; CDR2 reads ANQGSEA. The CDR3 has 15 amino acids. Trimming cost V 4 bases and J 8 bases; bases outside gene matches: 10. The CDR3 nucleotides are TGCAGCGTTGCCCGACTAGCGGGAGGTATTGAAACCCAGTACTTC. Residues: CSVARLAGGIETQYF.

The CDR3 sequence: CASSHTVGSYNEQFF. Written as DNA, the CDR3 is TGCGCCAGCAGCCACACCGTAGGTTCCTACAATGAGCAGTTCTTC. V gene TRBV4-1 combines with J gene TRBJ2-1; no firm D call. V was clipped by 3 bases and J by 1 base, with 10 bases between them. There are 15 residues in the CDR3. Germline CDR1 MGHRA, CDR2 YSYEKL.

This clonotype was found many times. The V and J genes are TRBV3-1 and TRBJ2-5; TRBD2 matches 7 bases. Germline V CDR1 and CDR2: LGHDT, YNNKEL (reference sequence). The V and J ends lost 5 bases and 3 bases, in that order; junction bases with no gene match: 15. This CDR3 contains 17 residues. CDR3 in DNA: TGTGCCAGCAGCTTAAGAAGGGAGGGTTGGCTAAAAGAGACCCAGTACTTC. It specifies CASSLRREGWLKETQYF.

This clonotype has more than one count but fewer than ten. This sequence joins TRBV7-3 and TRBJ2-2; 8 positions agree with TRBD2. Germline CDR1 is SGHTA and CDR2 is FQGTGA. V was pared by 5 bases and J by 7 bases, with 9 bases of the junction left unmatched. The CDR3 covers 15 residues. In DNA, the CDR3 is TGTGCCAGCAGCCCAGGGACTAGTGGTGACGGGGAGCTGTTTTTT. This translates into CASSPGTSGDGELFF.

V and J are TRBV7-6 and TRBJ2-2; D is uncertain. The germline V gene encodes CDR1 SGHVS and CDR2 FNYEAQ. The CDR3 has 14 residues. The V end lost 3 bases, the J end lost 0 bases, and 5 bases lay between the germline ends. CDR3 region: CASSFFANTGELFF. The CDR3 nucleotides are TGTGCCAGCAGCTTCTTTGCGAACACCGGGGAGCTGTTTTTT.

This clonotype was seen ten or more times. This chain joins TRBV6-2 or TRBV6-3 and TRBJ2-1; D possibly corresponds to TRBD2 (11 bases). The CDR3 is 19 amino acids. V was clipped by 3 bases and J by 5 bases, with 26 bases between them. CDR1 is MNHEY, CDR2 SVGEGT, per germline. CDR3 region: CASSYVRGQGTSGNNEQFF. As DNA, the CDR3 is TGTGCCAGCAGTTATGTTCGGGGACAGGGGACTAGCGGAAACAATGAGCAGTTCTTC.

The CDR3 sequence: CSAPSGRAVDEQFF. CDR3 DNA: TGCAGTGCTCCTAGCGGGAGGGCCGTGGATGAGCAGTTCTTC. This chain connects TRBV20-1 to TRBJ2-1; the match to TRBD2 covers 12 bases. Trimming at V came to 5 bases and at J to 8 bases, leaving 7 bases not matched to a gene. Germline CDR1 DFQATT, CDR2 SNEGSKA (reference sequence). The CDR3 length is 14 residues.

This clonotype was counted ten times or more. The V gene is TRBV10-3, the J gene TRBJ2-1, with 8 positions matching TRBD2. CDR3 length: 17 amino acids. Germline loops: CDR1 ENHRY, CDR2 SYGVKD. Unmatched junction bases numbered 12, after V lost 2 bases and J lost 6 bases. This CDR3 reads CAISERHQAGVVNEQFF. The CDR3 DNA follows: TGTGCCATCAGTGAGCGCCACCAAGCGGGAGTCGTCAATGAGCAGTTCTTC.

This clonotype was seen at least ten times. The chain has TRBV15 and TRBJ1-5; a weak D match, TRBD1 (5 bases). The CDR3 has 13 residues. Germline V gene data show CDR1 as LNHNV and CDR2 as YYDKDF (reference sequence). The V and J ends lost 5 bases and 4 bases respectively, with 9 bases between them. The DNA of the CDR3 is TGTGCCACCAGCGGGGGAGGGAATCAGCCCCAGCATTTT. Its translation: CATSGGGNQPQHF.

This clonotype was seen a handful of times. The chain employs TRBV6-5 and TRBJ2-6; D gene uncertain. The CDR3 totals 16 residues. Per the germline V gene, CDR1 is MNHEY and CDR2 is SVGAGI. Trimming pared 0 bases from V and 2 bases from J, leaving 8 bases between. CDR3 in DNA: TGTGCCAGCAGTTACTCGATCCCGGCTGGGGCCAACGTCCTGACTTTC. Translated: CASSYSIPAGANVLTF.

The V call is TRBV19, the J call TRBJ2-5; a weak D match, TRBD1 (6 bases). The CDR3 extends over 15 amino acids. Looked up from germline, CDR1 is LNHDA and CDR2 is SQIVND (reference sequence). Trimming removed 7 bases from V and 4 bases from J, with 19 bases in between. CDR3 protein: CASTEDSSGGETQYF. CDR3 sequence (DNA): TGTGCCAGTACTGAGGACAGTTCCGGCGGAGAGACCCAGTACTTC.

This chain uses TRBV6-1 with TRBJ2-7, with 8 bases matching TRBD2. Trimming removed 10 bases from V and 2 bases from J; junction bases left unmatched: 22. The CDR3 consists of 18 residues. Germline-derived CDR1 and CDR2 are MNHNS and SASEGT. In DNA form, the CDR3 reads TGTGCCACCAGACCCCTCACTAGCGGCTCTAGTCTCACCTACGAGCAGTACTTC. As protein: CATRPLTSGSSLTYEQYF.

This clonotype was found a few times. A much larger clone is a single base away; this may be a read error. In this CDR3 the conserved last residue, phenylalanine or tryptophan, is missing, so a read error is likely. The chain couples TRBV11-2 to TRBJ2-7, with TRBD1 identical over 8 bases. Unmatched junction bases numbered 14, after V lost 1 base and J lost 0 bases. CDR1 and CDR2 (germline): SGHAT, FQNNGV. The CDR3 has 19 amino acids. CDR3 nucleotides: TGTGCCAGCAGCTTAGTCGCAGGGGGCGTCGGAGCGGCCTCCTACGAGCAGTACATC. This gives the protein CASSLVAGGVGAASYEQYI.

This clonotype was counted ten times or more. V usage is TRBV2 and J usage is TRBJ2-7; weak D call: TRBD1 (5 bases). Germline values: CDR1 SNHLY, CDR2 FYNNEI. CDR3 size: 13 residues. V was pared by 6 bases and J by 4 bases, with 13 bases between. CDR3 nucleotides: TGTGCCAGCAGCGTCGACAGAGCATACGAGCAGTACTTC. Encoded protein: CASSVDRAYEQYF.

This clonotype was counted many times. This sequence joins TRBV6-2 or TRBV6-3 and TRBJ2-7; the D is unclear. Trimming cost V 5 bases and J 2 bases, with 13 bases left between them. The CDR3 loop spans 14 amino acids. CDR1 MNHEY and CDR2 SVGEGT come from the germline V gene. The CDR3 here is CASSHLVWTYEQYF. The DNA for the CDR3 is TGTGCCAGCAGTCATCTGGTATGGACCTACGAGCAGTACTTC.

The CDR3: CASSLIASGFWNEQFF. Here the CDR3 DNA reads TGCGCCAGCAGCTTGATCGCTAGCGGGTTTTGGAATGAGCAGTTCTTC. The chain is built from TRBV5-1 and TRBJ2-1, with 8 positions matching TRBD2. This CDR3 has 16 residues. Germline CDR1 SGHRS, CDR2 YFSETQ. The junction had 10 bases not matched to a gene; V was cut back by 1 base and J by 7 bases.

The chain uses TRBV19 and TRBJ1-2, with D possibly matching TRBD1 (5 bases). The CDR3 runs to 12 residues. Deletions cut 3 bases from V and 8 bases from J, with 10 bases between. The germline V gene has CDR1 LNHDA and CDR2 SQIVND (reference sequence). The DNA for the CDR3 is TGTGCCAGTAGTATGGGGGTCCAAGGCTACACCTTC. Amino acids: CASSMGVQGYTF. Based on the CDR3 plus reference TRBV19 and TRBJ1-2, the full variable domain is DGGITQSPKYLFRKEGQNVTLSCEQNLNHDAMYWYRQDPGQGLRLIYYSQIVNDFQKGDIAEGYSVSREKKESFPLTVTSAQKNPTAFYLCASSMGVQGYTFGSGTRLTVV.